This T cell receptor (beta chain) was recorded in a study of OX40 agonist ivuxolimab in advanced cancers. Some background on the complete study: Ivuxolimab was an agonistic, fully human IgG2 monoclonal antibody directed against OX40 (CD134), a costimulatory receptor. The paper describes the monotherapy dose-escalation part (N = 52 patients) of the phase I trial of ivuxolimab. Patients were allowed to have had prior anti-PD-1, anti-PD-L1 or anti-CTLA-4 therapy, and 40% to 45% of the dose-escalation patients had previously received checkpoint inhibitors. Intravenous ivuxolimab was administered to patients every 2 weeks at six dose levels: 0.01, 0.1, 0.3, 1.5, 3 and 10 mg/kg. Peripheral TCRbeta sequencing was intended to test whether TCR sequence diversity was altered and clonal T-cell expansion was caused by ivuxolimab. Partial responses occurred in three dose-escalation patients: two with cutaneous melanoma and one with hepatocellular carcinoma. Among the 50 to 55 dose-escalation patients, 19 had hepatocellular carcinoma, roughly 15 melanoma, 9 renal cell carcinoma and 9 head and neck cancer. A male proportion of almost 85% and a mean age of 60 years, ranging from 23 to 79, were recorded for the dose-escalation cohort.

Patients with a history of autoimmune disease or receiving systemic immunosuppression were excluded from the trial. In every dose cohort, peripheral blood was drawn for TCR sequencing at baseline, cycle 4 day 1, and cycle 7 day 1. Samples came from an open-label, multicenter, first-in-human phase I dose-escalation trial of ivuxolimab. Adults with locally advanced or metastatic head and neck squamous cell, hepatocellular, melanoma or renal cell carcinoma were enrolled in the trial. Before TCR sequencing, CD4+ and CD8+ T cells were separately sorted from peripheral blood. The paper's findings and limits, for the study overall: Partial responders in the 0.1-3.0 mg/kg groups had among the lowest normalized peripheral clonal expansion, especially among CD8+ T cells. At doses of 0.1 to 3.0 mg/kg, clonal expansion of both CD4+ and CD8+ T cells in blood was seen between baseline and week 6. After ivuxolimab, more expanded clones were found on average in CD8+ T cells than in CD4+ T cells. Low levels of normalized T-cell clonal expansion were also shown by some nonresponding patients. The antigen specificity of the clonally expanded peripheral T cells was not determined.

To sequence the TCRbeta CDR3 region, genomic DNA was isolated from the sorted cells. The immunoSEQ Assay was used for sequencing of TCRbeta CDR3 regions. TCRdb holds this immuneACCESS table with in-frame rearrangements only. Some clones are missing; in checked studies, unresolved V genes explain under half, and the rest has no known cause. The sample contains about 94,000 clones, around 90% of them found a single time. The ten top clones hold 0.31% of the sample. According to the germline V gene (reference sequence), CDR1 reads LNHDA and CDR2 reads SQIVND. Relative to germline, V is 4 bases shorter and J is 6 bases shorter, with 19 bases between their ends. Including the terminal cysteine and phenylalanine, the CDR3 comprises 16 residues. Just CDR3 DNA is preserved here, 48 bases in frame from base 1. With respect to this clone: The specificity of this receptor is unknown. No base quality values were provided; no much bigger clone lies one nucleotide off.

Recombination linked TRBV19 to TRBJ1-5, with no confidently assigned D gene. This TCR derives from an adult with an advanced solid tumor such as melanoma, head and neck, liver or kidney cancer. The starting material was CD4+ or CD8+ T cells sorted from blood, obtained in a trial of the OX40 agonist ivuxolimab. For the CDR3, the sequence is CASSKGDTVISQPQHF. The nucleotide sequence is TGTGCCAGTAGTAAGGGAGATACAGTAATTAGTCAGCCCCAGCATTTT.